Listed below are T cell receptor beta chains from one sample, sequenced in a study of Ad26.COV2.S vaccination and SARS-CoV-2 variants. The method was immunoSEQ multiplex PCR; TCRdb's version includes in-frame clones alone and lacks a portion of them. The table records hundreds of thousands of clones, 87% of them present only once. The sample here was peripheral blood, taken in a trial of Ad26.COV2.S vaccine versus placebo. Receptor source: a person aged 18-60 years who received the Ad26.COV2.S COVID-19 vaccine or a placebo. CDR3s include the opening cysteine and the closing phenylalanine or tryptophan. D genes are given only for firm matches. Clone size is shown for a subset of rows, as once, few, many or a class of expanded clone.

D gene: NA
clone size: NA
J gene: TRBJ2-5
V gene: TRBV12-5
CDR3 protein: CASAPDVRVQETQYF
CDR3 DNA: TGTGCTAGTGCCCCGGATGTGCGGGTTCAAGAGACCCAGTACTTC

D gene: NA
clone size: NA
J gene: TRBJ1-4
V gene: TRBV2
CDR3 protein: CASSPGTSEKLFF
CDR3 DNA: TGTGCCAGCAGTCCCGGGACGAGTGAAAAACTGTTTTTT

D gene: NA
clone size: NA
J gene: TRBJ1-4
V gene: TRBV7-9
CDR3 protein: CASSQDEKLFF
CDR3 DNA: TGTGCCAGCAGCCAGGATGAAAAACTGTTTTTT

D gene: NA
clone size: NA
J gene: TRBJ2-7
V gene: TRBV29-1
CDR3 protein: CSVGGVGEQYF
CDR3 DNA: TGCAGCGTCGGTGGGGTGGGGGAGCAGTACTTC

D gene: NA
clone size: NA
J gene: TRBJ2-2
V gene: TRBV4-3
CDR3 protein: CASSQAGLGEFTGELFF
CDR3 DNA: TGCGCCAGCAGCCAAGCGGGACTCGGGGAGTTTACCGGGGAGCTGTTTTTT

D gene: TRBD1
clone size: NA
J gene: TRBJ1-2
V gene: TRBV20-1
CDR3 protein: CRTGGSSGYTF
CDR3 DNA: TGCAGGACAGGGGGCTCGAGTGGCTACACCTTC

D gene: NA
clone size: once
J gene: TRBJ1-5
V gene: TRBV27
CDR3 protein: CASSFYRNNQPQHF
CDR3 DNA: TGTGCCAGCAGTTTCTACAGAAACAATCAGCCCCAGCATTTT

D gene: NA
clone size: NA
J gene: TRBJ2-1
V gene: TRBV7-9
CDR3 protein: CASSSGGDTYNEQFF
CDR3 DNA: TGTGCCAGCAGCTCAGGGGGGGATACCTACAATGAGCAGTTCTTC

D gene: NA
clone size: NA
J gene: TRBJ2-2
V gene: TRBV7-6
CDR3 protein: CASSFYPGGLGTGELFF
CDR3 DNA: TGTGCCAGCAGCTTCTACCCCGGGGGGCTAGGAACCGGGGAGCTGTTTTTT

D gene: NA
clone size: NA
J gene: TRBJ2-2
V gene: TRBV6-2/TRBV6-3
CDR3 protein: CASSYSAANTGELFF
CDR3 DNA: TGTGCCAGCAGTTACTCAGCCGCGAACACCGGGGAGCTGTTTTTT

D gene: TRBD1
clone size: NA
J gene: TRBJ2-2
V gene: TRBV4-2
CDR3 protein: CASSPSGTGATTGELFF
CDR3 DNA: TGTGCCAGCAGCCCATCCGGGACAGGGGCTACTACCGGGGAGCTGTTTTTT

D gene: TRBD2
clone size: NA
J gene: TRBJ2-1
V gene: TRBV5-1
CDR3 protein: CASSATSGGGKQFF
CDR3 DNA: TGCGCCAGCAGCGCGACTAGCGGGGGAGGTAAGCAGTTCTTC

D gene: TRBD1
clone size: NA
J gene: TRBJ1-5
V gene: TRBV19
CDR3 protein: CASSFGGGQGNIQPQHF
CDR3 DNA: TGTGCCAGTAGTTTCGGTGGGGGACAGGGTAATATTCAGCCCCAGCATTTT

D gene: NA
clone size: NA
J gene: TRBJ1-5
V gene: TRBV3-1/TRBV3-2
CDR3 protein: CASSSTGQPQHF
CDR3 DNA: TGTGCCAGCAGTTCGACGGGACAGCCCCAGCATTTT

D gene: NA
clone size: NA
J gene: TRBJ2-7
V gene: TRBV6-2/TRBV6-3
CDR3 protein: CASSLRSSYEQYF
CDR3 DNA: TGTGCCAGCAGTCTCAGGAGCTCCTACGAGCAGTACTTC

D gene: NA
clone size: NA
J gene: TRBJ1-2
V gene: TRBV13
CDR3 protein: CASSLGPSPEDGYTF
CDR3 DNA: TGTGCCAGCAGCTTAGGCCCGTCACCAGAGGATGGCTACACCTTC

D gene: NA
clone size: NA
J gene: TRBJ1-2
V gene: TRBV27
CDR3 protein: CASSSGHGYTF
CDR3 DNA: TGTGCCAGCAGTTCCGGCCATGGCTACACCTTC

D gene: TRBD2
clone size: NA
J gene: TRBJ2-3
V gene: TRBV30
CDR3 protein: CAWSKRGEVDTQYF
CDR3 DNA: TGTGCCTGGAGTAAACGGGGGGAGGTAGATACGCAGTATTTT

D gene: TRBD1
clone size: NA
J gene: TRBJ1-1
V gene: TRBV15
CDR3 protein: CATEDRDWTEAFF
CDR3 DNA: TGTGCCACCGAGGACAGGGATTGGACTGAAGCTTTCTTT

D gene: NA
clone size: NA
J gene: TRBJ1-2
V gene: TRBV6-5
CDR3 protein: CATNRHRDSNYGYTF
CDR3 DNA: TGTGCCACAAACCGCCACAGGGATTCTAACTATGGCTACACCTTC

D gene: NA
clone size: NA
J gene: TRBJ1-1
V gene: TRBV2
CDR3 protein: CASRRGGNTEAFF
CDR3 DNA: TGTGCCAGCAGGAGGGGGGGGAACACTGAAGCTTTCTTT

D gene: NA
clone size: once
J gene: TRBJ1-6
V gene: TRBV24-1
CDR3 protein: CATRAIRNSPLHF
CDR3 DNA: TGTGCCACCAGAGCCATCAGAAATTCACCCCTCCACTTT

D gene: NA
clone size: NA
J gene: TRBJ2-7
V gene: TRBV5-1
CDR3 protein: CASSGGVEESYEQYF
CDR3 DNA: TGCGCCAGCAGTGGAGGGGTAGAGGAGTCTTACGAGCAGTACTTC

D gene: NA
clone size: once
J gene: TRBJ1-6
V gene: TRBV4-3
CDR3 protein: CASSHRTSDSPLHF
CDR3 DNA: TGCGCCAGCAGCCACAGGACTTCGGATTCACCCCTCCACTTT

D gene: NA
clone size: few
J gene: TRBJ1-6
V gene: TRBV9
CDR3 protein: CASSVVEGSYNSPLHF
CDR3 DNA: TGTGCCAGCAGCGTAGTGGAAGGGTCCTATAATTCACCCCTCCACTTT

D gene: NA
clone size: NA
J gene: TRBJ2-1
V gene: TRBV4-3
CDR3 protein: CASSQDPGASSYNEQFF
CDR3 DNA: TGCGCCAGCAGCCAAGATCCAGGGGCAAGCTCCTACAATGAGCAGTTCTTC

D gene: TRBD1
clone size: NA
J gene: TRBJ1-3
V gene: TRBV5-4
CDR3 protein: CASSATGTGVGNTIYF
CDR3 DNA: TGTGCCAGCAGCGCCACCGGGACAGGGGTTGGAAACACCATATATTTT

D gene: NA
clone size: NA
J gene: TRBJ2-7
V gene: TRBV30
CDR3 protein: CAWSPSVRDYEQYF
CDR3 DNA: TGTGCCTGGAGTCCGTCTGTCAGGGATTACGAGCAGTACTTC

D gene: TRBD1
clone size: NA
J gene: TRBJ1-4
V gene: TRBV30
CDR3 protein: CAWSPRQGNNEKLFF
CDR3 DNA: TGTGCCTGGAGCCCCAGACAGGGTAATAATGAAAAACTGTTTTTT

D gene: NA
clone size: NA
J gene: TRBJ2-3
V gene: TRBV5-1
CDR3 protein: CASRVGTADSTDTQYF
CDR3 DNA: TGCGCCAGCAGGGTAGGAACCGCTGATTCCACAGATACGCAGTATTTT

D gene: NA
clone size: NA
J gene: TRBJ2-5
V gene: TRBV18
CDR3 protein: CASSPSGKETQYF
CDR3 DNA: TGTGCCAGCTCACCATCTGGGAAAGAGACCCAGTACTTC

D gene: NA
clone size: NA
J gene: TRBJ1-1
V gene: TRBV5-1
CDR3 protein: CASGSGGARTEAFF
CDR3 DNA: TGCGCCAGCGGCTCTGGGGGGGCGAGAACTGAAGCTTTCTTT

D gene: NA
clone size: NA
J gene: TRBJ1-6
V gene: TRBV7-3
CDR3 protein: CASSLGDSNSPLHF
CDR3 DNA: TGTGCCAGCAGCTTGGGGGACTCCAATTCACCCCTCCACTTT

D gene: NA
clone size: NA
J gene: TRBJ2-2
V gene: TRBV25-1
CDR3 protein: CASTEGGRGFGGELFF
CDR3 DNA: TGTGCCAGCACCGAGGGAGGACGCGGGTTCGGCGGGGAGCTGTTTTTT

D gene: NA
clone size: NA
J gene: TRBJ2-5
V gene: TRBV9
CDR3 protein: CASSVASGRETQYF
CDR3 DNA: TGTGCCAGCAGCGTAGCTTCAGGGAGAGAGACCCAGTACTTC

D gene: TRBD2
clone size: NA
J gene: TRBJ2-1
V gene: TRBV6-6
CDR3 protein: CASRRRTSGGFDEQFF
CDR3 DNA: TGTGCCAGCAGACGGAGGACTAGCGGGGGGTTCGATGAGCAGTTCTTC

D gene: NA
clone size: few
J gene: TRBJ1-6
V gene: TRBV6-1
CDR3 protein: CASSEAGGFDSPLHF
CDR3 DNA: TGTGCCAGCAGTGAAGCTGGGGGGTTTGATTCACCCCTCCACTTT

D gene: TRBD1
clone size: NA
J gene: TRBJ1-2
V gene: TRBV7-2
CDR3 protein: CASSQSGTGANYGYTF
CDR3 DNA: TGTGCCAGCAGCCAGTCCGGGACAGGGGCCAACTATGGCTACACCTTC

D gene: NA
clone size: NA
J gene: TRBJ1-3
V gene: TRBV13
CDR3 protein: CASSRRGGNTIYF
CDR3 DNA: TGTGCCAGCAGCCGCAGGGGAGGAAACACCATATATTTT

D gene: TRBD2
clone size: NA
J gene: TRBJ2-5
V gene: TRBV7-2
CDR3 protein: CASSTLGLPSPETQYF
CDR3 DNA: TGTGCCAGCAGCACTCTGGGACTACCCTCACCCGAGACCCAGTACTTC